This record looks at one T cell receptor beta chain sequence and its context. Its specificity is unknown. This entry is derived from a study of Ad26.COV2.S vaccination and SARS-CoV-2 variants. For the study at large: Enrolled in COV1001, the donor was in the Ad26.COV2.S trial arm, which received the vaccine. Ad26.COV2.S given intramuscularly, once or twice 56 days apart. Overall study findings and caveats: Total T cell responses, in the TCR breadth and depth analyses, may have been underestimated.

The assay was immunoSEQ multiplex PCR, and TCRdb's table has in-frame clones only and misses some. Of hundreds of thousands of clones in the sample, around 89% were seen once. This CDR3 comprises 16 residues. CDR1 MNHEY and CDR2 SMNVEV come from the germline V gene (reference sequence). With 4 bases clipped from V and 6 bases from J, the junction kept 11 bases outside the gene matches. As to treatment: 15 to 20 received Ad26.COV2.S at low or high dose, single or two shots; several received placebo; per-sample allocation not given. At day 63 after the first vaccine or placebo injection, samples were drawn.

The sequence was obtained from a person between 18 and 65 years old who received the Ad26.COV2.S COVID-19 vaccine or a placebo. Sample: peripheral blood, taken in a trial of Ad26.COV2.S vaccine versus placebo. The rearrangement uses TRBV27 and TRBJ2-3; 9 nucleotides line up with TRBD2. The CDR3: CASSSFQAGGVDTQYF. In DNA form, the CDR3 reads TGTGCCAGCAGTTCCTTCCAAGCGGGGGGCGTTGATACGCAGTATTTT.